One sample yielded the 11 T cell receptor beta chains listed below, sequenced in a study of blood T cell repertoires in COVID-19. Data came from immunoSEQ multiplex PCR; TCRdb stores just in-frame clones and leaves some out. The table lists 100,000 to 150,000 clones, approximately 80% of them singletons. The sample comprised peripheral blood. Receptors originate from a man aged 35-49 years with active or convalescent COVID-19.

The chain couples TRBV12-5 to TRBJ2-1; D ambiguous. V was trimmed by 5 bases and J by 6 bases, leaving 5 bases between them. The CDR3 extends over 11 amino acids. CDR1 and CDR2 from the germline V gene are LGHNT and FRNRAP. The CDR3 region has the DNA TGTGCTAGTGGTGCGCGCAATGAGCAGTTCTTC. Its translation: CASGARNEQFF.

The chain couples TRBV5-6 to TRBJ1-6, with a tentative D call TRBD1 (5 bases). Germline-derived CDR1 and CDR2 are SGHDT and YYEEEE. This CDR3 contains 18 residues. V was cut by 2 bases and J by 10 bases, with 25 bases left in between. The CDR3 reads CASSFRQILDGRGSPLHF. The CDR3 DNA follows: TGTGCCAGCAGCTTTCGACAGATCTTGGACGGGAGAGGGTCACCCCTCCACTTT.

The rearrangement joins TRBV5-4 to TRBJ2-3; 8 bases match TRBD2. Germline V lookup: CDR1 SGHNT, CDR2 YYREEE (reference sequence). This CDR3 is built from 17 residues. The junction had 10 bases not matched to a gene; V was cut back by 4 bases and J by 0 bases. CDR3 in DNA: TGTGCCAGCAGCCCCCCCCGGGGGGGCCGGAGCACAGATACGCAGTATTTT. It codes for CASSPPRGGRSTDTQYF. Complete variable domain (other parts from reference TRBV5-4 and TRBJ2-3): ETGVTQSPTHLIKTRGQQVTLRCSSQSGHNTVSWYQQALGQGPQFIFQYYREEENGRGNFPPRFSGLQFPNYSSELNVNALELDDSALYLCASSPPRGGRSTDTQYFGPGTRLTVL.

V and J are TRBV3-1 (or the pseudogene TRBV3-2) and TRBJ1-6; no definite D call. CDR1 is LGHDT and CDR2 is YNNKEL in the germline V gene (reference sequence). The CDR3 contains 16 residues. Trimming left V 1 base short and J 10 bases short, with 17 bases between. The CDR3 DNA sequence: TGTGCCAGCAGCCAAGGGCTACCGAGAACGGGATCACCCCTCCACTTT. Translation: CASSQGLPRTGSPLHF.

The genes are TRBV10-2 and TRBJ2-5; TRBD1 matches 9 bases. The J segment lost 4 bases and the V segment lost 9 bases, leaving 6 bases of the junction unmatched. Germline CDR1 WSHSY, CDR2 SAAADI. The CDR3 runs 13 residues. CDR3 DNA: TGCGCCAGTATACAGGGGGCAGGAGAGACCCAGTACTTC. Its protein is CASIQGAGETQYF.

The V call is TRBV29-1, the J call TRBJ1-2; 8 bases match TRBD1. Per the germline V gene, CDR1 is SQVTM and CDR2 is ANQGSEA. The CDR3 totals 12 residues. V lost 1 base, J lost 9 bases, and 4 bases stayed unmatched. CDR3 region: CSVEGDRLRYTF. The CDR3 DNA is TGCAGCGTTGAAGGGGACAGGTTGCGCTACACCTTC.

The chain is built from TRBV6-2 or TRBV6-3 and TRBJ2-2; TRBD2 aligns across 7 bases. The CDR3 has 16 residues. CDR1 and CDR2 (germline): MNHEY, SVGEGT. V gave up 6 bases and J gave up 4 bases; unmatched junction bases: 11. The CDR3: CASSRRKGGSTGELFF. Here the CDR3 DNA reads TGTGCCAGCAGCCGACGCAAGGGAGGGAGCACCGGGGAGCTGTTTTTT.

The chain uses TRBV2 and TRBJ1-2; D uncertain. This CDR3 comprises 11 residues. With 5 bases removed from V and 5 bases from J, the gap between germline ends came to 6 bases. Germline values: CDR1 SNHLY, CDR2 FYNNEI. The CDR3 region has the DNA TGTGCCAGCAGTACAGAATATGGCTACACCTTC. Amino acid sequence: CASSTEYGYTF.

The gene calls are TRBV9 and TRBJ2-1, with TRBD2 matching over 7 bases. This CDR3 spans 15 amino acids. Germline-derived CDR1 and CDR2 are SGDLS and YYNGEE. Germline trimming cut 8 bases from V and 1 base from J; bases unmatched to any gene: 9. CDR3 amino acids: CASARSGESYNEQFF. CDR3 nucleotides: TGTGCCAGTGCCCGAAGCGGGGAATCCTACAATGAGCAGTTCTTC.

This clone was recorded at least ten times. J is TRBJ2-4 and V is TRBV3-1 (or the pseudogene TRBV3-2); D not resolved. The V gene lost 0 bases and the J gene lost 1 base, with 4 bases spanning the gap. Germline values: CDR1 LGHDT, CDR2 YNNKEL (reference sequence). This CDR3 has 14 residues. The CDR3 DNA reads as TGTGCCAGCAGCCAAGACAGGGCCAAAAACATTCAGTACTTC. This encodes CASSQDRAKNIQYF.

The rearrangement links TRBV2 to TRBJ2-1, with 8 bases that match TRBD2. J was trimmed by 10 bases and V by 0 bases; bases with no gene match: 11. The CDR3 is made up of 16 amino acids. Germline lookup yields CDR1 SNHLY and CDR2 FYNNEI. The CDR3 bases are TGTGCCAGCAGTGAAGCTCCGATCGATCGGGGGGGCGAGCAGTTCTTC. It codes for CASSEAPIDRGGEQFF.